This is a list of T cell receptor beta chains from one sample in a study of CD4 T cells in relation to SARS-CoV-2 and coronaviruses. The protocol was immunoSEQ multiplex PCR, while the TCRdb copy is restricted to in-frame clones and leaves out a portion. Of fewer than 25,000 clones in the sample, approximately 82% were seen once. No antigens are known for them. The sequencing sample was made of CD4+ T cells from PBMCs, cultured in vitro. Receptor source: a human donor in good health. Both conserved end residues are part of each CDR3. Fields, in order: clone size, V gene, D gene, J gene, CDR3 DNA, CDR3 protein. The D gene is left open where the match is weak. Size tells how often a clone was seen (once, few, many) or the class of an expanded clone, and some rows leave it out.

abundance: .
v_gene: TRBV24-1
d_gene: TRBD1
j_gene: TRBJ2-7
CDR3nt: TGTGCCACCAGTGATCCGACCGGGACAGGGGTGGGCGAGCAGTACTTC
CDR3aa: CATSDPTGTGVGEQYF

abundance: few
v_gene: TRBV7-2
d_gene: .
j_gene: TRBJ2-7
CDR3nt: TGTGCCAGCAGCTTAGTACTAGTTGGGCTGTACTTC
CDR3aa: CASSLVLVGLYF

abundance: .
v_gene: TRBV2
d_gene: TRBD1
j_gene: TRBJ1-4
CDR3nt: TGTGCCAGCAAGCGGACAGGTCCTAATGAAAAACTGTTTTTT
CDR3aa: CASKRTGPNEKLFF

abundance: .
v_gene: TRBV18
d_gene: .
j_gene: TRBJ1-1
CDR3nt: TGTGCCAGCTCACCGATGGACAGCCAGATATCGAACACTGAAGCTTTCTTT
CDR3aa: CASSPMDSQISNTEAFF

abundance: .
v_gene: TRBV6-5
d_gene: .
j_gene: TRBJ2-5
CDR3nt: TGTGCCAGCAGTTACACGCTCCAAGAGACCCAGTACTTC
CDR3aa: CASSYTLQETQYF

abundance: .
v_gene: TRBV5-4
d_gene: .
j_gene: TRBJ2-3
CDR3nt: TGTGCCAGCAGCTTGACGACAGTTCCTAGCACAGATACGCAGTATTTT
CDR3aa: CASSLTTVPSTDTQYF

abundance: .
v_gene: TRBV28
d_gene: .
j_gene: TRBJ1-5
CDR3nt: TGTGCCAGCAGTTTAACTCCCCTAGGAGGCAATCAGCCCCAGCATTTT
CDR3aa: CASSLTPLGGNQPQHF

abundance: .
v_gene: TRBV19
d_gene: .
j_gene: TRBJ2-7
CDR3nt: TGTGCCAGTAGTATGTTTGACTACGAGCAGTACTTC
CDR3aa: CASSMFDYEQYF

abundance: .
v_gene: TRBV21-1
d_gene: .
j_gene: TRBJ2-7
CDR3nt: TGTGCCAGCAGCAAGGGACTCCGCTACGAGCAGTACTTC
CDR3aa: CASSKGLRYEQYF

abundance: .
v_gene: TRBV3-1/TRBV3-2
d_gene: .
j_gene: TRBJ1-1
CDR3nt: TGTGCCAGCAGCCCACCCACCCGATCAAATGAAGCTTTCTTT
CDR3aa: CASSPPTRSNEAFF

abundance: .
v_gene: TRBV30
d_gene: .
j_gene: TRBJ1-4
CDR3nt: TGTGCCTGGAATTTAGGGGAAAAACTGTTTTTT
CDR3aa: CAWNLGEKLFF

abundance: .
v_gene: TRBV5-4
d_gene: TRBD1
j_gene: TRBJ2-5
CDR3nt: TGTGCCAGCAGCTTGCCCAGGGGGAAAGAGACCCAGTACTTC
CDR3aa: CASSLPRGKETQYF

abundance: once
v_gene: TRBV7-9
d_gene: TRBD1
j_gene: TRBJ2-4
CDR3nt: TGTGCCAGCAGCGCACAGGGGAGCATTCAGTACTTC
CDR3aa: CASSAQGSIQYF

abundance: .
v_gene: TRBV10-3
d_gene: TRBD1
j_gene: TRBJ2-1
CDR3nt: TGTGCCTCTAAGGGACAGGGGGCGAATGAGCAGTTCTTC
CDR3aa: CASKGQGANEQFF

abundance: .
v_gene: TRBV28
d_gene: TRBD1
j_gene: TRBJ1-5
CDR3nt: TGTGCCAGCACTTATACGGGACAGGGTATCCAGCCCCAGCATTTT
CDR3aa: CASTYTGQGIQPQHF

abundance: .
v_gene: TRBV4-1
d_gene: .
j_gene: TRBJ2-7
CDR3nt: TGCGCCAGCAGCCGCGACCGGACGAGCGAGCAGTACTTC
CDR3aa: CASSRDRTSEQYF

abundance: .
v_gene: TRBV18
d_gene: .
j_gene: TRBJ2-5
CDR3nt: TGTGCCAGCTCACCTGGGAGGTCAGAGACCCAGTACTTC
CDR3aa: CASSPGRSETQYF

abundance: .
v_gene: TRBV19
d_gene: .
j_gene: TRBJ1-2
CDR3nt: TGTGCCAGTACTGCGGACAGTAAATACTATGGCTACACCTTC
CDR3aa: CASTADSKYYGYTF

abundance: once
v_gene: TRBV7-9
d_gene: .
j_gene: TRBJ2-7
CDR3nt: TGTGCCAGCAGCTTAGAGGGGCTACAATACAATCTACGGTCCGAGCAGTACTTC
CDR3aa: CASSLEGLQYNLRSEQYF

abundance: .
v_gene: TRBV6-5
d_gene: .
j_gene: TRBJ1-1
CDR3nt: TGTGCCAGCATCGGGGCAGGGAGGGCGAACACTGAAGCTTTCTTT
CDR3aa: CASIGAGRANTEAFF

abundance: .
v_gene: TRBV5-1
d_gene: .
j_gene: TRBJ2-5
CDR3nt: TGCGCCAGCAGCTTGTTTAGGGTGGGCCAAGAGACCCAGTACTTC
CDR3aa: CASSLFRVGQETQYF

abundance: .
v_gene: TRBV30
d_gene: TRBD1
j_gene: TRBJ1-2
CDR3nt: TGTGCCTGGAGCGTTGGGACAGACTATGGCTACACCTTC
CDR3aa: CAWSVGTDYGYTF

abundance: once
v_gene: TRBV3-1/TRBV3-2
d_gene: .
j_gene: TRBJ2-3
CDR3nt: TGTGCCAGCTCCAGCGCGAGCACAGATACGCAGTATTTT
CDR3aa: CASSSASTDTQYF

abundance: .
v_gene: TRBV10-3
d_gene: .
j_gene: TRBJ1-4
CDR3nt: TGTGCCATCAGGGACCCCGCAGCAACTAATGAAAAACTGTTTTTT
CDR3aa: CAIRDPAATNEKLFF

abundance: few
v_gene: TRBV20-1
d_gene: .
j_gene: TRBJ2-3
CDR3nt: TGCAGTGCTAGAGACACAGATACGCAGTATTTT
CDR3aa: CSARDTDTQYF

abundance: .
v_gene: TRBV4-1
d_gene: .
j_gene: TRBJ1-2
CDR3nt: TGCGCCAGCAGCCAAGATTCCGGGACCGGGCGCTATGGCTACACCTTC
CDR3aa: CASSQDSGTGRYGYTF

abundance: few
v_gene: TRBV29-1
d_gene: TRBD1
j_gene: TRBJ1-4
CDR3nt: TGCAGCGTTGACAGGGGGAGGGAAAAACTGTTTTTT
CDR3aa: CSVDRGREKLFF

abundance: few
v_gene: TRBV19
d_gene: .
j_gene: TRBJ1-6
CDR3nt: TGTGCCAGTAGTAGGGGCGATTCACCCCTCCACTTT
CDR3aa: CASSRGDSPLHF

abundance: .
v_gene: TRBV7-3
d_gene: .
j_gene: TRBJ2-1
CDR3nt: TGTGCCAGCAGCCGGGACTCCTACGTCTACAATGAGCAGTTCTTC
CDR3aa: CASSRDSYVYNEQFF

abundance: .
v_gene: TRBV9
d_gene: TRBD1
j_gene: TRBJ1-3
CDR3nt: TGTGCCAGCAGCGTTGGACAGGGGATGAACTCTGGAAACACCATATATTTT
CDR3aa: CASSVGQGMNSGNTIYF

abundance: .
v_gene: TRBV21-1
d_gene: .
j_gene: TRBJ2-7
CDR3nt: TGTGCCAGCAGCAAAATTTCCCAAACCATCTACGAGCAGTACTTC
CDR3aa: CASSKISQTIYEQYF

abundance: .
v_gene: TRBV27
d_gene: .
j_gene: TRBJ1-1
CDR3nt: TGTGCCAGCAGTTTAATCGCCGAGAACACTGAAGCTTTCTTT
CDR3aa: CASSLIAENTEAFF

abundance: .
v_gene: TRBV3-1/TRBV3-2
d_gene: .
j_gene: TRBJ2-5
CDR3nt: TGTGCCAGCAGCCAAGTTCGAAGTCTAGCCCCAGAGACCCAGTACTTC
CDR3aa: CASSQVRSLAPETQYF

abundance: .
v_gene: TRBV6-2/TRBV6-3
d_gene: TRBD1
j_gene: TRBJ2-7
CDR3nt: TGTGCCAGCAGTTACTCGATCCGGGACAGCGAAAGCTACGAGCAGTACTTC
CDR3aa: CASSYSIRDSESYEQYF

abundance: .
v_gene: TRBV27
d_gene: TRBD1
j_gene: TRBJ1-5
CDR3nt: TGTGCCAGCAGTTTACGACAGGGCTTAAGTCAGCCCCAGCATTTT
CDR3aa: CASSLRQGLSQPQHF

abundance: .
v_gene: TRBV7-8
d_gene: .
j_gene: TRBJ2-2
CDR3nt: TGTGCCAGCAGCTTAGGTGGGACGAACGGGGAGCTGTTTTTT
CDR3aa: CASSLGGTNGELFF

abundance: .
v_gene: TRBV30
d_gene: TRBD1
j_gene: TRBJ1-5
CDR3nt: TGTGCCTGGAGTTTGGCAGGGGGTAGCAATCAGCCCCAGCATTTT
CDR3aa: CAWSLAGGSNQPQHF

abundance: .
v_gene: TRBV7-3
d_gene: .
j_gene: TRBJ2-1
CDR3nt: TGTGCCAGCAGCCTAGGGGAGGATGAGCAGTTCTTC
CDR3aa: CASSLGEDEQFF

abundance: .
v_gene: TRBV6-2/TRBV6-3
d_gene: TRBD2
j_gene: TRBJ2-5
CDR3nt: TGTGCCAGCAGCCTACCCGGGACTAGCTCAGAGACCCAGTACTTC
CDR3aa: CASSLPGTSSETQYF

abundance: once
v_gene: TRBV18
d_gene: TRBD1
j_gene: TRBJ2-3
CDR3nt: TGTGCCAGCTCACCTCGACAGGGTGTCACAGATACGCAGTATTTT
CDR3aa: CASSPRQGVTDTQYF

abundance: .
v_gene: TRBV19
d_gene: TRBD1
j_gene: TRBJ1-5
CDR3nt: TGTGCCAGTAGTACAGACAGGGAGCGGCCCCAGCATTTT
CDR3aa: CASSTDRERPQHF

abundance: .
v_gene: TRBV20-1
d_gene: .
j_gene: TRBJ1-2
CDR3nt: TGCAGTGCCGACAGTCTCTATGGCTACACCTTC
CDR3aa: CSADSLYGYTF

abundance: .
v_gene: TRBV5-8
d_gene: .
j_gene: TRBJ1-1
CDR3nt: TGTGCCAGCAGCTTGGGACAGGTGGGATATACTGAAGCTTTCTTT
CDR3aa: CASSLGQVGYTEAFF

abundance: few
v_gene: TRBV19
d_gene: .
j_gene: TRBJ2-7
CDR3nt: TGTGCCAGTAGTATAGATCATACGACAGCCGCCTACGAGCAGTACTTC
CDR3aa: CASSIDHTTAAYEQYF

abundance: .
v_gene: TRBV6-5
d_gene: .
j_gene: TRBJ2-3
CDR3nt: TGTGCCCCCCGCCCGGACACAGATACGCAGTATTTT
CDR3aa: CAPRPDTDTQYF

abundance: .
v_gene: TRBV6-1
d_gene: .
j_gene: TRBJ1-5
CDR3nt: TGTGCCAGCAGTGAATTAGTAATTAGCAATCAGCCCCAGCATTTT
CDR3aa: CASSELVISNQPQHF

abundance: .
v_gene: TRBV5-1
d_gene: .
j_gene: TRBJ2-5
CDR3nt: TGCGCCAGCAGCTCCGGGACCGAAATTCAAGAGACCCAGTACTTC
CDR3aa: CASSSGTEIQETQYF

abundance: .
v_gene: TRBV6-6
d_gene: .
j_gene: TRBJ1-1
CDR3nt: TGTGCCAGCAGTGTCGACAGTCCTAACACTGAAGCTTTCTTT
CDR3aa: CASSVDSPNTEAFF

abundance: .
v_gene: TRBV7-9
d_gene: TRBD1
j_gene: TRBJ2-7
CDR3nt: TGTGCCAGCAGCCACGACAGGGGGCACTACGAGCAGTACTTC
CDR3aa: CASSHDRGHYEQYF

abundance: .
v_gene: TRBV21-1
d_gene: .
j_gene: TRBJ2-7
CDR3nt: TGTGCCAGCAGCAAAAGCTGGCAGGTTGGGGAGCAGTACTTC
CDR3aa: CASSKSWQVGEQYF